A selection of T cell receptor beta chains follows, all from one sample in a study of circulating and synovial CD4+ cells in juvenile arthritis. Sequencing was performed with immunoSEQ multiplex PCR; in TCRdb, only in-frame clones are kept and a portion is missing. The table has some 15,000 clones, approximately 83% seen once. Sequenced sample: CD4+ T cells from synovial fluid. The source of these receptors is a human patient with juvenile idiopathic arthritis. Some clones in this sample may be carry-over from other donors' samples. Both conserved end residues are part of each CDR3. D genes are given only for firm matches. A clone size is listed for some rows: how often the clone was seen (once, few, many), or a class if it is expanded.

CDR3aa: CSVGTGETEAFF
CDR3nt: TGCAGCGTGGGGACAGGGGAGACTGAAGCTTTCTTT
v_gene: TRBV29-1
j_gene: TRBJ1-1
d_gene: TRBD1
abundance: .

CDR3aa: CASSLGQSIRDEQFF
CDR3nt: TGTGCCAGCAGCTTAGGACAGTCTATCAGGGATGAGCAGTTCTTC
v_gene: TRBV13
j_gene: TRBJ2-1
d_gene: .
abundance: .

CDR3aa: CASYPAGALTGELFF
CDR3nt: TGCGCCAGCTACCCCGCGGGGGCCCTCACCGGGGAGCTGTTTTTT
v_gene: TRBV5-1
j_gene: TRBJ2-2
d_gene: .
abundance: .

CDR3aa: CAWSWAGVSLNQPQHF
CDR3nt: TGTGCCTGGAGTTGGGCAGGGGTATCCCTAAATCAGCCCCAGCATTTT
v_gene: TRBV30
j_gene: TRBJ1-5
d_gene: .
abundance: .

CDR3aa: CASSPYLYNEQFF
CDR3nt: TGTGCCAGTAGCCCCTACCTTTACAATGAGCAGTTCTTC
v_gene: TRBV7-2
j_gene: TRBJ2-1
d_gene: .
abundance: .

CDR3aa: CASSPETGPYGYTF
CDR3nt: TGTGCCAGCAGTCCCGAGACAGGACCCTATGGCTACACCTTC
v_gene: TRBV5-4
j_gene: TRBJ1-2
d_gene: .
abundance: once

CDR3aa: CASSLPGGKAFF
CDR3nt: TGTGCCAGCAGCTTGCCAGGGGGGAAAGCTTTCTTT
v_gene: TRBV5-6
j_gene: TRBJ1-1
d_gene: TRBD1
abundance: .

CDR3aa: CASSLGGNYGYTF
CDR3nt: TGTGCCAGCAGCTTAGGGGGTAACTATGGCTACACCTTC
v_gene: TRBV5-6
j_gene: TRBJ1-2
d_gene: .
abundance: .

CDR3aa: CATSTGTSGRSGELFF
CDR3nt: TGTGCCACCAGCACTGGGACTAGCGGGAGGTCGGGGGAGCTGTTTTTT
v_gene: TRBV15
j_gene: TRBJ2-2
d_gene: TRBD2
abundance: few

CDR3aa: CASSPGRGPTQYF
CDR3nt: TGTGCCAGCAGTCCAGGGCGGGGGCCGACCCAGTACTTC
v_gene: TRBV28
j_gene: TRBJ2-5
d_gene: .
abundance: .

CDR3aa: CASSRNTGGENTEAFF
CDR3nt: TGTGCCAGCAGCCGGAATACAGGGGGCGAGAACACTGAAGCTTTCTTT
v_gene: TRBV4-2
j_gene: TRBJ1-1
d_gene: TRBD1
abundance: .

CDR3aa: CAWSVLGATAEAFF
CDR3nt: TGTGCCTGGAGTGTACTGGGGGCTACCGCTGAAGCTTTCTTT
v_gene: TRBV30
j_gene: TRBJ1-1
d_gene: .
abundance: .

CDR3aa: CASSLGGGGSRTEAFF
CDR3nt: TGTGCCAGCAGCTTAGGGGGAGGAGGTTCAAGGACTGAAGCTTTCTTT
v_gene: TRBV7-9
j_gene: TRBJ1-1
d_gene: .
abundance: .

CDR3aa: CASSLARDVLTF
CDR3nt: TGCGCCAGCAGCTTGGCCCGTGACGTCCTGACTTTC
v_gene: TRBV5-1
j_gene: TRBJ2-6
d_gene: .
abundance: .

CDR3aa: CASTLVDRDLFYEQYF
CDR3nt: TGTGCCAGCACCCTTGTGGACAGGGACCTTTTCTACGAGCAGTACTTC
v_gene: TRBV21-1
j_gene: TRBJ2-7
d_gene: .
abundance: .

CDR3aa: CASSLTQGSEAFF
CDR3nt: TGTGCCAGCAGCTTAACACAGGGGTCTGAAGCTTTCTTT
v_gene: TRBV7-9
j_gene: TRBJ1-1
d_gene: TRBD1
abundance: .

CDR3aa: CASSPGTLNQPQHF
CDR3nt: TGTGCCAGCAGCCCCGGGACTCTTAATCAGCCCCAGCATTTT
v_gene: TRBV6-5
j_gene: TRBJ1-5
d_gene: .
abundance: .

CDR3aa: CASSLAPGGEAFF
CDR3nt: TGTGCCAGCAGCTTAGCCCCCGGGGGTGAAGCTTTCTTT
v_gene: TRBV7-9
j_gene: TRBJ1-1
d_gene: .
abundance: .

CDR3aa: CSVRGQENTEAFF
CDR3nt: TGCAGCGTTAGGGGACAAGAGAACACTGAAGCTTTCTTT
v_gene: TRBV29-1
j_gene: TRBJ1-1
d_gene: .
abundance: few

CDR3aa: CASSSQTGGNEQYF
CDR3nt: TGTGCCAGTAGTAGCCAGACAGGGGGCAACGAGCAGTACTTC
v_gene: TRBV19
j_gene: TRBJ2-7
d_gene: TRBD1
abundance: .

CDR3aa: CASSRTGGATGGEKLFF
CDR3nt: TGTGCCAGCAGTAGGACAGGGGGCGCGACGGGAGGAGAAAAACTGTTTTTT
v_gene: TRBV27
j_gene: TRBJ1-4
d_gene: TRBD1
abundance: .

CDR3aa: CASSLGIGRETQYF
CDR3nt: TGTGCCAGCAGCTTGGGAATCGGCAGGGAGACCCAGTACTTC
v_gene: TRBV5-6
j_gene: TRBJ2-5
d_gene: .
abundance: .

CDR3aa: CAWRTGWGDTEAFF
CDR3nt: TGTGCCTGGAGGACTGGGTGGGGGGACACTGAAGCTTTCTTT
v_gene: TRBV30
j_gene: TRBJ1-1
d_gene: .
abundance: few

CDR3aa: CASSLIETSGGNTGELFF
CDR3nt: TGCGCCAGCAGCTTGATCGAAACTAGCGGGGGGAACACCGGGGAGCTGTTTTTT
v_gene: TRBV5-1
j_gene: TRBJ2-2
d_gene: TRBD2
abundance: .

CDR3aa: CASTRGGTESFF
CDR3nt: TGTGCCAGCACCCGGGGGGGGACAGAGTCTTTCTTT
v_gene: TRBV6-6
j_gene: TRBJ1-1
d_gene: TRBD1
abundance: .

CDR3aa: CASSDWRGRGEQYF
CDR3nt: TGTGCCAGCAGTGACTGGAGGGGAAGAGGTGAGCAGTACTTC
v_gene: TRBV25-1
j_gene: TRBJ2-7
d_gene: .
abundance: once

CDR3aa: CASSPQGGQGARIYGYTF
CDR3nt: TGTGCCAGTAGTCCCCAGGGGGGACAGGGGGCTAGAATTTATGGCTACACCTTC
v_gene: TRBV19
j_gene: TRBJ1-2
d_gene: TRBD1
abundance: .

CDR3aa: CASSRSKNEQFF
CDR3nt: TGTGCCAGCAGCAGATCTAAAAATGAGCAGTTCTTC
v_gene: TRBV11-3
j_gene: TRBJ2-1
d_gene: .
abundance: few

CDR3aa: CASSLAGTGGTDTQYF
CDR3nt: TGTGCCAGCAGCTTAGCCGGGACAGGGGGCACAGATACGCAGTATTTT
v_gene: TRBV7-2
j_gene: TRBJ2-3
d_gene: TRBD1
abundance: .

CDR3aa: CACTRSVSETQYF
CDR3nt: TGTGCCTGCACCCGGTCGGTTTCGGAGACCCAGTACTTC
v_gene: TRBV30
j_gene: TRBJ2-5
d_gene: .
abundance: .

CDR3aa: CASSPLGGYNSPLHF
CDR3nt: TGTGCCAGCAGCCCCCTCGGAGGGTACAATTCACCCCTCCACTTT
v_gene: TRBV6-5
j_gene: TRBJ1-6
d_gene: .
abundance: .

CDR3aa: CAWTDPSTRILHEQFF
CDR3nt: TGTGCCTGGACTGACCCCTCGACTAGAATTCTCCATGAGCAGTTCTTC
v_gene: TRBV30
j_gene: TRBJ2-1
d_gene: .
abundance: .

CDR3aa: CASSSNLQGYTGYTF
CDR3nt: TGCGCCAGCAGCTCAAATCTACAGGGGTATACCGGCTACACCTTC
v_gene: TRBV5-1
j_gene: TRBJ1-2
d_gene: TRBD1
abundance: .

CDR3aa: CSVEDVGYEETQYF
CDR3nt: TGCAGCGTTGAAGACGTGGGCTATGAGGAGACCCAGTACTTC
v_gene: TRBV29-1
j_gene: TRBJ2-5
d_gene: .
abundance: .

CDR3aa: CASSSQGTGELFF
CDR3nt: TGTGCCAGCAGTTCCCAGGGTACCGGGGAGCTGTTTTTT
v_gene: TRBV6-5
j_gene: TRBJ2-2
d_gene: .
abundance: .

CDR3aa: CASKDFDSRTEAFF
CDR3nt: TGTGCCAGCAAGGACTTCGATTCTCGGACTGAAGCTTTCTTT
v_gene: TRBV2
j_gene: TRBJ1-1
d_gene: .
abundance: .

CDR3aa: CASSLGGRNSPLHF
CDR3nt: TGCGCCAGCAGCTTGGGGGGCCGCAATTCACCCCTCCACTTT
v_gene: TRBV5-1
j_gene: TRBJ1-6
d_gene: .
abundance: .

CDR3aa: CASSSRASGSYNEQFF
CDR3nt: TGTGCCAGCAGTTCCCGGGCTAGCGGCTCCTACAATGAGCAGTTCTTC
v_gene: TRBV6-5
j_gene: TRBJ2-1
d_gene: TRBD2
abundance: .